Detailed here is one TCR beta chain. The CDR3 does not close with the conserved phenylalanine or tryptophan, likely indicating a read error. The DNA is left out, because the CDR3 cannot be placed on it with certainty; the CDR3 is given as TCRdb lists it. These data are taken from a study of tumor-infiltrating lymphocytes in oesophageal squamous cell carcinoma. A total of 20 residues make up the CDR3, ends included. TCRdb passed the PCR reads through MiXCR, listing each CDR3 protein once. Among more than 10,000 distinct CDR3 sequences listed, approximately 58% were seen once. Sequenced input: esophageal tumor tissue. The V gene is TRBV12-3 or TRBV12-4, the J gene TRBJ2-3; TRBD2 was called by the table and not checked on the DNA. The clonotype originates from a female donor with esophageal squamous cell carcinoma. Here the CDR3 reads CASSFVRRSGSGPPPTSSSS.